Each of the 32 T cell receptor beta chains below was sequenced from the same sample in a study of blood T cell repertoires in COVID-19 (dated by TCRdb to about 2020). The library was built by means of the immunoSEQ multiplex PCR assay. TCRdb obtained this table from immuneACCESS and retained in-frame rearrangements with V and J assigned. These tables miss some clones; where compared with another copy, unresolved V genes account for less than half of the shortfall, and the remainder is unexplained. For this sample the table gives fewer than 300,000 clones, of which more than 90% were detected only once. 2% to 3% of the sample rests with the top ten. Sequencing was done on a sample of peripheral blood. The receptors originated from a person aged 18 to 35 with COVID-19, enrolled during active disease.

This clone was picked up one time. V and J are TRBV6-6 and TRBJ1-5; weak D call: TRBD1 (5 bases). Germline V gene data show CDR1 as MNHNY and CDR2 as SVGAGI (reference sequence). V was shortened by 2 bases and J by 4 bases, with 9 bases between the two germline ends. CDR3 length: 14 amino acids. The CDR3 region is CASSYEQGNQPQHF. In nucleotides, the CDR3 is TGTGCCAGCAGTTACGAGCAGGGTAATCAGCCCCAGCATTTT.

V gene TRBV9 combines with J gene TRBJ2-1, with D perhaps matching TRBD2 (6 bases). CDR1 is SGDLS, CDR2 YYNGEE, per germline. The CDR3 length is 16 residues. V was clipped by 4 bases and J by 0 bases, with 14 bases between them. CDR3 sequence: CASSPLAVSSYNEQFF. CDR3 bases: TGTGCCAGCAGCCCGTTAGCGGTTAGCTCCTACAATGAGCAGTTCTTC.

Only one count was recorded for this clone. J is TRBJ2-1 and V is TRBV5-1, with D possibly being TRBD2 (6 bases). The ends were cut back, 0 bases at V and 6 bases at J, with 10 bases in the middle. CDR1 and CDR2 (germline): SGHRS, YFSETQ. The CDR3 extends over 14 amino acids. The CDR3 is CASSLVGSGNEQFF. CDR3 DNA sequence: TGCGCCAGCAGCTTGGTTGGTAGCGGCAATGAGCAGTTCTTC.

A single count supports this clone. The genes are TRBV7-2 and TRBJ2-7, with 8 positions matching TRBD1. This CDR3 has 16 residues. CDR1 is SGHTA and CDR2 is FQGNSA in the germline V gene. With 1 base clipped from V and 4 bases from J, the junction kept 9 bases outside the gene matches. The CDR3 is CASSLGTGWGRYEQYF. CDR3 DNA sequence: TGTGCCAGCAGCTTAGGGACAGGGTGGGGAAGGTACGAGCAGTACTTC. The entire variable domain, with the rest obtained from reference TRBV7-2 and TRBJ2-7, is as follows: GAGVSQSPSNKVTEKGKDVELRCDPISGHTALYWYRQSLGQGLEFLIYFQGNSAPDKSGLPSDRFSAERTGGSVSTLTIQRTQQEDSAVYLCASSLGTGWGRYEQYFGPGTRLTVT.

The genes are TRBV15 and TRBJ1-1, with D possibly TRBD1 on 6 matching bases. The V and J ends lost 8 bases and 1 base respectively, with 26 bases between them. CDR3 length equals 18 residues. Looked up from germline, CDR1 is LNHNV and CDR2 is YYDKDF (reference sequence). The CDR3, as DNA: TGTGCCACCCAGCCAGCCTATACGGACAGCCGGGGGAACACTGAAGCTTTCTTT. The encoded protein is CATQPAYTDSRGNTEAFF.

As to this clone: It is unclear where the CDR3 begins or ends on the DNA, so no DNA is shown, and the CDR3 is as TCRdb lists it. V is TRBV5-4 and J is TRBJ2-3; the table calls TRBD1, which could not be checked here. The CDR3 totals 16 residues, both ends included. CDR1 and CDR2 from the germline V gene are SGHNT and YYREEE (reference sequence). CDR3: CASSFGSGTETDTQYF.

This clone has just one count. Here the CDR3 reads CASSVASADTQYF. CDR3 coding DNA: TGTGCCAGCAGCGTGGCCAGCGCAGATACGCAGTATTTT. V usage is TRBV9 and J usage is TRBJ2-3; unclear D gene. Germline CDR1 and CDR2: SGDLS and YYNGEE. This CDR3 region has 13 residues. Trimming took off 2 bases at V and 4 bases at J, with 8 bases between the two ends. The variable domain in full, with the rest retrieved from reference TRBV9 and TRBJ2-3, is DSGVTQTPKHLITATGQRVTLRCSPRSGDLSVYWYQQSLDQGLQFLIQYYNGEERAKGNILERFSAQQFPDLHSELNLSSLELGDSALYFCASSVASADTQYFGPGTRLTVL.

The V gene is TRBV5-6, the J gene TRBJ1-6, with D maybe TRBD1 (6 bases). CDR3 size: 16 residues. The V gene lost 1 base and the J gene lost 4 bases, with 12 bases spanning the gap. Germline V CDR1 and CDR2: SGHDT, YYEEEE. The CDR3 DNA reads as TGTGCCAGCAGCTTGAATGTTGGACAGTATAATTCACCCCTCCACTTT. This gives the protein CASSLNVGQYNSPLHF.

J is TRBJ1-1 and V is TRBV19; the D is unclear. CDR1 LNHDA and CDR2 SQIVND come from the germline V gene (reference sequence). The length of the CDR3 is 12 residues. V was pared by 3 bases and J by 1 base, with 3 bases between. CDR3 nucleotides: TGTGCCAGTAGTATCGGGAACACTGAAGCTTTCTTT. Residues: CASSIGNTEAFF.

The chain carries TRBV7-2 and TRBJ2-7; 9 bases fit TRBD1. V shed 6 bases and J 2 bases; nucleotides not matched to a gene: 11. This CDR3 contains 16 residues. From germline, CDR1 is SGHTA and CDR2 FQGNSA. CDR3 protein: CASSLWGGQGAYEQYF. CDR3 DNA sequence: TGTGCCAGCAGTCTGTGGGGGGGACAGGGTGCCTACGAGCAGTACTTC. The full variable domain, with the rest looked up from reference TRBV7-2 and TRBJ2-7, is GAGVSQSPSNKVTEKGKDVELRCDPISGHTALYWYRQSLGQGLEFLIYFQGNSAPDKSGLPSDRFSAERTGGSVSTLTIQRTQQEDSAVYLCASSLWGGQGAYEQYFGPGTRLTVT.

The chain joins TRBV6-5 to TRBJ1-1, with a weak D call TRBD1 (5 bases). The CDR3 is made up of 11 amino acids. V lost 10 bases, J lost 5 bases, and 11 bases lay in between. The germline V gene encodes CDR1 MNHEY and CDR2 SVGAGI. The CDR3 bases are TGTGCCACCCGGGGGTATACTGAAGCTTTCTTT. Translating gives CATRGYTEAFF.

This sequence joins TRBV6-6 and TRBJ2-5; D may be TRBD1 (5 bases). The CDR3 is 17 residues long. The ends were cut back, 5 bases at V and 2 bases at J, with 21 bases in the middle. Germline CDR1 reads MNHNY; CDR2 reads SVGAGI (reference sequence). CDR3 coding DNA: TGTGCCAGCAGTCCCCCCCTAGGGGCAGGGATACAAGAGACCCAGTACTTC. It is translated as CASSPPLGAGIQETQYF.

Notes on this clone: The junction does not match germline at one end; this may be a read error. This chain joins TRBV11-2 and TRBJ2-1; 11 positions match TRBD2. The V gene's germline CDR1 is SGHAT and CDR2 FQNNGV. The CDR3 loop spans 15 amino acids. CDR3 in DNA: TGTGCCAGCAGCGACCGACTAGCGGGGCCCAATGAGCGGTTCTTC. It specifies CASSDRLAGPNERFF.

The chain employs TRBV11-3 and TRBJ2-7, with TRBD2 identical over 8 bases. The J segment lost 3 bases and the V segment lost 8 bases, leaving 12 bases of the junction unmatched. The germline gives CDR1 SGHNT, CDR2 YENEEA. This CDR3 contains 15 residues. The CDR3 DNA reads as TGTGCCAGCGCCCCGGGTAGCGGGACAAGCTACGAGCAGTACTTC. Protein: CASAPGSGTSYEQYF. Together with reference TRBV11-3 and TRBJ2-7, the CDR3 gives the full variable domain: EAGVVQSPRYKIIEKKQPVAFWCNPISGHNTLYWYLQNLGQGPELLIRYENEEAVDDSQLPKDRFSAERLKGVDSTLKIQPAELGDSAVYLCASAPGSGTSYEQYFGPGTRLTVT.

The chain recombines TRBV5-1 with TRBJ2-3; tentatively, D is TRBD2 (6 bases). The CDR3 is 15 amino acids. Germline CDR1 and CDR2: SGHRS and YFSETQ. Trimming stripped 4 bases from V and 4 bases from J, with 16 bases between. The CDR3 region is CASSVSRTISDTQYF. As DNA, the CDR3 is TGCGCCAGCAGCGTATCGCGGACTATATCAGATACGCAGTATTTT.

This chain connects TRBV12-5 to TRBJ2-7, with TRBD2 matching over 7 bases. CDR3 length: 14 residues. CDR1 and CDR2 from the germline V gene are LGHNT and FRNRAP. J lost 5 bases, V lost 5 bases, and 9 bases had no gene match. DNA of the CDR3: TGTGCTAGTGGTCAGACAGCGGGGTCCCACGAGCAGTACTTC. Amino acid sequence: CASGQTAGSHEQYF.

Here the CDR3 DNA reads TGTGCCAGTAGTGGCCGGTTCCCGGCCGGGGATACGCAGTATTTT. Translating gives CASSGRFPAGDTQYF. The chain combines TRBV19 with TRBJ2-3; D unclear. V lost 5 bases to trimming and J lost 6 bases, with 18 bases between them. From germline, CDR1 is LNHDA and CDR2 SQIVND (reference sequence). The CDR3 runs to 15 residues. Supplemented by reference TRBV19 and TRBJ2-3, the full variable domain reads DGGITQSPKYLFRKEGQNVTLSCEQNLNHDAMYWYRQDPGQGLRLIYYSQIVNDFQKGDIAEGYSVSREKKESFPLTVTSAQKNPTAFYLCASSGRFPAGDTQYFGPGTRLTVL.

Remarks on this clone: Other DNA sequences of this sample code for an identical CDR3. The V gene is TRBV12-5, the J gene TRBJ2-7; tentatively, D is TRBD1 (6 bases). CDR1 and CDR2 (germline): LGHNT, FRNRAP. CDR3 size: 14 residues. V lost 8 bases and J lost 2, with 16 bases in between. The DNA for the CDR3 is TGTGCTAGTCTCTCCATGGGGGACACCTACGAGCAGTACTTC. This translates into CASLSMGDTYEQYF. The full variable domain, rest sourced from reference TRBV12-5 and TRBJ2-7, is DARVTQTPRHKVTEMGQEVTMRCQPILGHNTVFWYRQTMMQGLELLAYFRNRAPLDDSGMPKDRFSAEMPDATLATLKIQPSEPRDSAVYFCASLSMGDTYEQYFGPGTRLTVT.

V gene TRBV12-3 or TRBV12-4 combines with J gene TRBJ2-2; no clear D. This CDR3 spans 13 amino acids. The ends were cut back, 6 bases at V and 4 bases at J, with 9 bases in the middle. CDR3 DNA sequence: TGTGCCAGCAGACTTACAGCCACCGGGGAGCTGTTTTTT. Amino acids: CASRLTATGELFF.

The chain couples TRBV29-1 to TRBJ1-1; D remains ambiguous. V lost 5 bases to trimming and J lost 0 bases, with 13 bases between them. Germline V gene data show CDR1 as SQVTM and CDR2 as ANQGSEA. This CDR3 region has 14 residues. The DNA of the CDR3 is TGCAGCGTTTCACCTAGGAGTATGAACACTGAAGCTTTCTTT. Protein: CSVSPRSMNTEAFF.

V is TRBV3-1 (or the pseudogene TRBV3-2) and J is TRBJ2-3, with D perhaps TRBD2 (6 bases). Trimming left V 3 bases short and J 0 bases short, with 13 bases between. The CDR3 spans 16 residues. In germline, CDR1 is LGHDT, CDR2 YNNKEL (reference sequence). The CDR3 here is CASSHAGSSSTDTQYF. The CDR3 DNA reads TGTGCCAGCAGCCATGCGGGATCCTCTAGCACAGATACGCAGTATTTT.

In nucleotides, the CDR3 is TGTGCCAGCAGCGTAGTAGGGGGAGGGCCAGGCAATGAGCAGTTCTTC. Translation: CASSVVGGGPGNEQFF. The rearrangement joins TRBV9 to TRBJ2-1; D is perhaps TRBD2 (7 bases). CDR3 length: 16 amino acids. Germline lookup yields CDR1 SGDLS and CDR2 YYNGEE. Between the trimmed V and J ends, which lost 0 bases and 6 bases, there was a span of 16 bases.

The V gene is TRBV27, the J gene TRBJ1-5, with D unclear. The CDR3 is made up of 14 amino acids. Germline CDR1 and CDR2: MNHEY and SMNVEV (reference sequence). Deletions cut 0 bases from V and 5 bases from J, with 8 bases between. In DNA, the CDR3 is TGTGCCAGCAGTTTATCCGGGGTGTATCAGCCCCAGCATTTT. Translated: CASSLSGVYQPQHF.

The chain has TRBV4-1 and TRBJ1-6, with unresolved D. Between the trimmed V and J ends, which lost 1 base and 6 bases, there was a span of 7 bases. The V gene's germline CDR1 is MGHRA and CDR2 YSYEKL. This CDR3 region has 14 residues. In DNA, the CDR3 is TGCGCCAGCAGCCAAGTAACAGTTAATTCACCCCTCCACTTT. It translates to CASSQVTVNSPLHF.

The chain joins TRBV13 to TRBJ1-6, with D possibly TRBD1 on 6 matching bases. The CDR3 length is 15 residues. The germline V gene has CDR1 PRHDT and CDR2 FYEKMQ (reference sequence). The ends were cut back, 3 bases at V and 10 bases at J, with 16 bases in the middle. The CDR3 protein is CASSLSPGVESPLHF. CDR3 DNA sequence: TGTGCCAGCAGCTTGTCCCCAGGGGTGGAATCACCCCTCCACTTT.

This clone showed up just once. This rearrangement joins TRBV5-3 to TRBJ2-3; weak D call: TRBD2 (6 bases). TRBV5-3 is flagged as an ORF with uncertain function. V lost 2 bases and J lost 0, with 16 bases in between. The CDR3 is 17 residues long. CDR3 in amino acids: CARSFLLAYTSTDTQYF. The CDR3, as DNA: TGTGCCAGAAGCTTTTTACTAGCTTATACTAGCACAGATACGCAGTATTTT.

This chain joins TRBV3-1 (or the pseudogene TRBV3-2) and TRBJ2-6, with D maybe TRBD1 (6 bases). The V gene lost 4 bases and the J gene lost 1 base, with 20 bases spanning the gap. This CDR3 region has 19 residues. Germline V gene data show CDR1 as LGHDT and CDR2 as YNNKEL (reference sequence). The CDR3 bases are TGTGCCAGCAGCCTCCTTGGGGGACAAACTGATTCTGGGGCCAACGTCCTGACTTTC. Translated, it gives CASSLLGGQTDSGANVLTF.

V usage is TRBV9 and J usage is TRBJ2-1, with 7 nucleotides matching TRBD1. With V trimmed by 0 bases and J by 6 bases, 9 bases remained unmatched. The CDR3 has 16 amino acids. The germline V gene has CDR1 SGDLS and CDR2 YYNGEE. CDR3 loop: CASSVGPPGTANEQFF. The CDR3 coding sequence is TGTGCCAGCAGCGTAGGGCCCCCGGGGACAGCCAATGAGCAGTTCTTC.

The CDR3 reads CASGLIFPSSGNTIYF. CDR3 nucleotides: TGTGCTAGTGGTTTAATATTCCCGAGCTCTGGAAACACCATATATTTT. The chain uses TRBV12-5 and TRBJ1-3; D remains ambiguous. V shed 3 bases and J shed 0 bases, with 12 bases lying between them. The germline V gene encodes CDR1 LGHNT and CDR2 FRNRAP. This CDR3 contains 16 residues.

This sequence joins TRBV28 and TRBJ2-5, with 8 bases aligning to TRBD1. The trim removed 7 bases at V and 4 bases at J, leaving 8 bases unmatched. The CDR3 contains 14 residues. Looked up from germline, CDR1 is MDHEN and CDR2 is SYDVKM. CDR3 bases: TGTGCCAGCACCGACAGGGGAGGTGGAGAGACCCAGTACTTC. This sequence encodes CASTDRGGGETQYF.

The chain employs TRBV7-8 and TRBJ2-7; no reliable D call. This CDR3 has 13 amino acids. V lost 2 bases to trimming and J lost 3 bases, with 8 bases between them. CDR1 and CDR2 from the germline V gene are SGHVS and FQNEAQ. The CDR3 loop is CASSLRRGYEQYF. CDR3 nucleotides: TGTGCCAGCAGCTTAAGGAGAGGCTACGAGCAGTACTTC.

The chain combines TRBV12-5 with TRBJ2-1, with 12 bases matching TRBD2. This CDR3 contains 15 residues. The V segment lost 6 bases and the J segment 6 bases; nucleotides outside the gene matches: 6. The V gene's germline CDR1 is LGHNT and CDR2 FRNRAP. The CDR3 region is CASGTSGSSSNEQFF. In DNA, the CDR3 is TGTGCTAGTGGGACTAGCGGGAGTTCAAGCAATGAGCAGTTCTTC.